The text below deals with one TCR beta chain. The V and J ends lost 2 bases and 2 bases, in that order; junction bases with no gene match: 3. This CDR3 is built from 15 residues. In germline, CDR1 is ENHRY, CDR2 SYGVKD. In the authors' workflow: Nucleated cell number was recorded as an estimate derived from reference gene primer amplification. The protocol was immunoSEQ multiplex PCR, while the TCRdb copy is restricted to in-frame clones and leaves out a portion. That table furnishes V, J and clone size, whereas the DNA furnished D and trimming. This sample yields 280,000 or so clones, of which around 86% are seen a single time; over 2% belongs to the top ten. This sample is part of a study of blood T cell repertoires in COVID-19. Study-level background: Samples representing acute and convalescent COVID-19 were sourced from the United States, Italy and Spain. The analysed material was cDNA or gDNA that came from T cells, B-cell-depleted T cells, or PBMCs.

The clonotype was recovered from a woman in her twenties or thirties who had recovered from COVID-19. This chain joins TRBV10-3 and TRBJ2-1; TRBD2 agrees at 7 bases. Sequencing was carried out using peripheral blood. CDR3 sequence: CAISEPSGAYNEQFF. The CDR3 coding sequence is TGTGCCATCAGTGAGCCTAGCGGAGCCTACAATGAGCAGTTCTTC.